This T cell receptor (beta chain) is drawn from a study of a mutant IDH1 vaccine in newly diagnosed glioma. Deletions cut 4 bases from V and 4 bases from J, with 11 bases between. CDR1 and CDR2 (germline): SGHKS, YYEKEE (reference sequence). The CDR3 is 13 amino acids. Sample time point: baseline, week 1 (first vaccination visit). Noted treatment: pre-vaccination baseline after standard-of-care therapy. Repertoires were generated with immunoSEQ multiplex PCR, while TCRdb's copy carries only in-frame clones and drops some. This sample yields tens of thousands of clones, of which around four fifths are seen a single time; roughly 7.1% belongs to the top ten. This clone was seen a handful of times.

The source of this sequence is a woman between 45 and 65 years old with glioma. V and J are TRBV5-5 and TRBJ1-1, with TRBD1 as a possible D gene (5 bases). Sequencing was performed on PBMCs, taken from a glioma patient treated with radiotherapy, temozolomide or both. CDR3 region: CASSGGWGTEAFF. CDR3 DNA sequence: TGTGCCAGCAGCGGGGGTTGGGGCACTGAAGCTTTCTTT.